This is a list of T cell receptor beta chains from one sample in a study of blood T cell repertoires in COVID-19. This table comes from immunoSEQ multiplex PCR, and its TCRdb copy is limited to in-frame clones, with some not included. The sample yields approximately 290,000 clones, just under 90% seen once. Sequencing was done on a sample of peripheral blood. All receptors come from a woman in her 30s with COVID-19, enrolled during active disease. Both conserved end residues are part of each CDR3. D genes are given only for firm matches. A row's size may be missing; if present it is once, few, many or a size class.

j_gene | d_gene | abundance | v_gene | CDR3aa | CDR3nt
TRBJ2-7 | NA | NA | TRBV27 | CASSPVWPGGLTGETEQYF | TGTGCCAGCAGTCCGGTCTGGCCCGGGGGTCTAACCGGGGAGACAGAGCAGTACTTC
TRBJ2-2 | TRBD1 | NA | TRBV19 | CAGGTGFGELFF | TGTGCCGGGGGGACAGGGTTCGGGGAGCTGTTTTTT
TRBJ2-1 | TRBD2 | NA | TRBV5-1 | CASSFLSGVTYNEQFF | TGCGCCAGCAGCTTTCTTAGCGGGGTAACCTACAATGAGCAGTTCTTC
TRBJ1-1 | NA | NA | TRBV7-9 | CASSPPGTKAFF | TGTGCCAGCAGCCCACCGGGAACTAAAGCTTTCTTT
TRBJ2-4 | TRBD1 | NA | TRBV5-1 | CASSWGDRDGNIQYF | TGCGCCAGCAGCTGGGGCGACAGGGATGGTAACATTCAGTACTTC
TRBJ1-5 | NA | NA | TRBV1 | CTSSDRFHNQPQHF | TGCACCAGCAGCGACAGGTTCCACAATCAGCCCCAGCATTTT
TRBJ1-1 | TRBD1 | once | TRBV4-1 | CASQGVLRNTEAFF | TGCGCCAGTCAGGGGGTTCTGAGGAACACTGAAGCTTTCTTT
TRBJ2-3 | NA | NA | TRBV29-1 | CSVRGGDTQYF | TGCAGCGTTAGGGGGGGGGATACGCAGTATTTT
TRBJ2-5 | NA | NA | TRBV2 | CASIRQGGGGETQYF | TGTGCCAGCATCCGTCAAGGGGGGGGCGGAGAGACCCAGTACTTC
TRBJ1-1 | NA | NA | TRBV28 | CASGFTIDTEAFF | TGTGCCAGCGGCTTCACAATCGACACTGAAGCTTTCTTT
TRBJ1-2 | NA | NA | TRBV7-9 | CASSLGGVGYTF | TGTGCCAGCAGCCTAGGAGGTGTAGGCTACACCTTC
TRBJ2-6 | NA | NA | TRBV24-1 | CATRDGSDSGANVLTF | TGTGCCACCAGGGACGGTAGCGACTCTGGGGCCAACGTCCTGACTTTC
TRBJ1-5 | NA | NA | TRBV7-9 | CASSWGEGPRSNQPQHF | TGTGCCAGCAGCTGGGGTGAGGGCCCCAGGAGCAATCAGCCCCAGCATTTT
TRBJ2-7 | NA | few | TRBV11-2 | CASSLATAYEQYF | TGTGCCAGCAGCTTAGCAACAGCCTACGAGCAGTACTTC
TRBJ1-5 | NA | NA | TRBV6-5 | CASSYGRNQPQHF | TGTGCCAGCAGTTACGGCCGCAATCAGCCCCAGCATTTT
TRBJ1-2 | TRBD1 | once | TRBV5-1 | CASSLAGYRDRAGYTF | TGCGCCAGCAGCTTGGCCGGATACCGGGACAGGGCTGGCTACACCTTC
TRBJ1-1 | NA | once | TRBV4-1 | CASSQDRGTEAFF | TGCGCCAGCAGCCAAGACAGGGGAACTGAAGCTTTCTTT
TRBJ2-5 | TRBD2 | NA | TRBV7-8 | CASSATSGGTKTQYF | TGTGCCAGCAGCGCCACTAGCGGGGGGACGAAGACCCAGTACTTC
TRBJ1-2 | NA | NA | TRBV4-1 | CASSSIVVNPGRDYGYTF | TGCGCCAGCAGCAGTATAGTAGTGAACCCAGGGAGGGACTATGGCTACACCTTC
TRBJ2-7 | TRBD1 | few | TRBV5-6 | CASSWGQGAYEQYF | TGTGCCAGCAGCTGGGGACAGGGGGCGTACGAGCAGTACTTC
TRBJ1-2 | TRBD1 | NA | TRBV6-5 | CASSYYGQGASGYTF | TGTGCCAGCAGTTACTACGGACAGGGGGCTAGTGGCTACACCTTC
TRBJ1-2 | TRBD1 | NA | TRBV9 | CASSPEGAVRGIDGYTF | TGTGCCAGCAGCCCCGAAGGTGCAGTCAGGGGGATTGATGGCTACACCTTC